What follows describes a single T cell receptor beta chain. Using immunoSEQ multiplex PCR, the repertoire was profiled, and TCRdb retains in-frame clones only, with some absent. The sample has approximately 140,000 clones; around 90% are singletons. These data are taken from a study of T cells in localized non-small cell lung cancer. V was clipped by 3 bases and J by 6 bases, with 17 bases between them. The germline V gene has CDR1 KGHSH and CDR2 LQKENI. The CDR3 covers 16 residues. This clonotype was obtained from a female donor over 55 with stage I lung adenocarcinoma. The V and J genes are TRBV18 and TRBJ2-2; D is ambiguous. The material was peripheral blood, obtained before any cancer treatment. The CDR3 DNA is TGTGCCAGCTCACCTATGTCCGGGTTGACGGCCGGGGAGCTGTTTTTT. It specifies CASSPMSGLTAGELFF.